The 4 T cell receptor beta chains reported below all come from one sample, sequenced in a study of regulatory T cells in long-lasting Graves disease (dated by TCRdb to the early 2020s). The time point label of this sample denotes: newly diagnosed GD, antithyroid drugs for less than 3 months. For both TCR sequencing and RNA sequencing, RNA was extracted from PBMCs in TRIzol. Library preparation was by multiplex PCR. Sequencing was carried out with an Illumina HiSeq 4000. CDR3 regions were amplified by Arm-PCR with iRepertoire HTBI primers to construct TCR beta libraries. TCRdb applied fastp at Q25 and MiXCR to the public reads, then kept only in-frame beta chains. For every CDR3 protein sequence, its rows merge into one entry that carries the most common genes and DNA. In all, the sample holds a few hundred thousand distinct CDR3 sequences, and 15% to 20% of those were seen once. 14% of the sample belongs to the ten largest clones.

The data were also submitted as part of a second study, on T cells in Graves' hyperthyroidism and ophthalmopathy.

This specimen was peripheral blood mononuclear cells (PBMCs), taken at new diagnosis, from a patient treated with antithyroid drugs. The receptors were sampled from a woman between 25 and 40 years old with Graves disease. Donor details come from another sample of the same person, matched by shared clones.

This clonotype was detected ten times or more. The chain employs TRBV9 and TRBJ1-1, with TRBD1 matching 7 bases. V dropped 4 bases and J dropped 0; count of bases not matched to a gene: 6. Germline CDR1 and CDR2: SGDLS and YYNGEE. CDR3 length: 15 residues. In nucleotides, the CDR3 is TGTGCCAGCAGCCCAGGGGGTCTACTGAACACTGAAGCTTTCTTT. Protein: CASSPGGLLNTEAFF.

The V gene is TRBV20-1, the J gene TRBJ2-3, with 8 bases identical to TRBD2. V shed 5 bases and J 6 bases; nucleotides not matched to a gene: 10. This CDR3 is 14 amino acids long. Looked up from germline, CDR1 is DFQATT and CDR2 is SNEGSKA (reference sequence). The CDR3 protein is CSAVSGATVDTQYF. Written as DNA, the CDR3 is TGCAGTGCTGTTAGCGGGGCGACCGTTGATACGCAGTATTTT.

This clonotype was counted at least ten times. The chain uses TRBV6-1 and TRBJ2-1; D ambiguous. Germline CDR1 and CDR2: MNHNS and SASEGT. The CDR3 contains 13 residues. The germline V and J ends were trimmed by 6 bases and 6 bases, with 12 bases remaining between them. CDR3 bases: TGTGCCAGCAGAAGAATCTATACCAATGAGCAGTTCTTC. This sequence encodes CASRRIYTNEQFF.

This clonotype was recorded at least ten times. CDR3 nucleotides: TGCAGTGCACAGGGGGGAGTGGGAGATACGCAGTATTTT. It specifies CSAQGGVGDTQYF. V and J are TRBV20-1 and TRBJ2-3; 8 bases fit TRBD1. CDR1 is DFQATT and CDR2 is SNEGSKA in the germline V gene (reference sequence). This CDR3 is 13 amino acids long. J was trimmed by 5 bases and V by 6 bases; bases with no gene match: 7.